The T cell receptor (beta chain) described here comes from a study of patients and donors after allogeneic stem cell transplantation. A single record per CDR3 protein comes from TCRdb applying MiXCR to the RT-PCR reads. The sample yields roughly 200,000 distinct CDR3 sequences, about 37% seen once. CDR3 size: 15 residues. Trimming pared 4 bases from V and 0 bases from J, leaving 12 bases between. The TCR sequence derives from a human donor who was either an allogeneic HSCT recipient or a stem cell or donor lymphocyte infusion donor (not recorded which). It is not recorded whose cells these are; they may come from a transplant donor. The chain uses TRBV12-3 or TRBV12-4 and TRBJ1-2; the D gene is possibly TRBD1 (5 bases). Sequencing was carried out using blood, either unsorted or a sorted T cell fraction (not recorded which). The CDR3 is CASSSPDKANYGYTF. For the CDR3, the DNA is TGTGCCAGCAGTTCCCCGGACAAGGCTAACTATGGCTACACCTTC.